The sequence of this TCR beta chain was determined in a study of blood T cell repertoires in COVID-19. Looking at the study overall: Samples representing acute and convalescent COVID-19 were sourced from the United States, Italy and Spain. T cells, B-cell-depleted T cells, or PBMCs supplied cDNA or gDNA.

In the original processing: Cell counts per sample came from amplifying reference gene primers. Sequencing used immunoSEQ multiplex PCR; TCRdb keeps in-frame clones, though not all of them. D and trimming come from the DNA, and the V and J calls and clone size come from that table. This table holds approximately 75,000 clones, around 80% found once. In Seattle, patients joined the study during active infection and were tracked longitudinally. Trimming shortened V by 4 bases and J by 5 bases, and 11 bases separated the two germline ends. The germline V gene encodes CDR1 MRHNA and CDR2 SNTAGT. The CDR3 is 14 amino acids.

The sequencing input was peripheral blood. The sequence was obtained from a man aged 50 to 60 with COVID-19, enrolled during active disease. The genes are TRBV6-4 and TRBJ1-4; tentatively, D is TRBD1 (5 bases). DNA of the CDR3: TGTGCCAGCAGTGCGGCAGGGATAAATGAAAAACTGTTTTTT. Translated: CASSAAGINEKLFF.